This T cell receptor beta chain was sequenced for a study of monozygotic twins with inflammatory bowel disease. General study results and limits: Researchers were unable to tell different T cell subtypes apart. IBD patients had lower TCRbeta diversity (inverse Simpson) than healthy co-twins.

Total RNA was isolated from whole blood without T cell sorting. Eight separate reactions per sample yielded the cDNA. TCRdb re-analyzed the 5' RACE reads; it lists each CDR3 protein once, without DNA. This repertoire includes some 130,000 distinct CDR3 sequences. Germline CDR1 is SGHDT and CDR2 is YYEEEE. CDR3 length: 17 residues. With respect to this clonotype: What it binds is unknown.

The sequence was collected from a human donor with ulcerative colitis or Crohn's disease, or a healthy co-twin of an affected twin (not recorded which). Sample: blood. The rearrangement joins TRBV5-6 to TRBJ1-5; the D gene TCRdb calls, TRBD1, cannot be checked with no DNA. CDR3 region: CASSLSREGKNNQPQHF.